This T cell receptor beta chain was retrieved from a study of cytomegalovirus exposure and HLA in healthy donors. 60 Vbeta and 13 Jbeta primers were used in PCR. Some clones are missing from TCRdb's copy, which holds only in-frame ones; the method was immunoSEQ multiplex PCR. The table includes under 150,000 clones, approximately 84% detected once. Trimming pared 2 bases from V and 1 base from J, leaving 18 bases between. Germline V lookup: CDR1 MDHEN, CDR2 SYDVKM. The CDR3 covers 18 residues. The TCR sequence derives from a man aged 25 to 40 in good health and CMV-seropositive. The sequencing input was PBMCs. The chain links TRBV28 to TRBJ2-1, with D tentatively TRBD2 (7 bases). CDR3 loop: CASSLQGRGPESYNEQFF. CDR3 sequence (DNA): TGTGCCAGCAGTTTACAGGGGAGGGGTCCGGAGTCCTACAATGAGCAGTTCTTC.